This TCR beta chain was recorded in a study of blood T cell repertoires in COVID-19. Study as a whole: Both acute and convalescent COVID-19 samples were obtained from the United States, Italy and Spain. PBMCs, B-cell-depleted T cells, or T cells provided the cDNA or gDNA that made up the material.

This CDR3 has 16 residues. V dropped 5 bases and J dropped 0 bases, with 16 bases sitting between them. Germline V CDR1 and CDR2: MDHEN, SYDVKM. Per the authors' pipeline: Estimation of nucleated cell counts relied on the amplification of reference gene primers. Here immunoSEQ multiplex PCR was the method, and the copy in TCRdb shows in-frame clones only, minus some. V, J and clone size derive from that table, while D and trimming were established from the DNA sequence. The repertoire includes about 89,000 clones, roughly 87% of them detected once, and roughly 14% sits in the top ten. The chain couples TRBV28 to TRBJ1-1, with D possibly matching TRBD1 (6 bases). Source material: peripheral blood. The TCR sequence derives from a male donor with acute or convalescent COVID-19. CDR3 protein: CASSTGGQDMNTEAFF. The CDR3 bases are TGTGCCAGCAGTACGGGGGGGCAGGACATGAACACTGAAGCTTTCTTT. The whole variable domain, filled in from reference TRBV28 and TRBJ1-1, reads DVKVTQSSRYLVKRTGEKVFLECVQDMDHENMFWYRQDPGLGLRLIYFSYDVKMKEKGDIPEGYSVSREKKERFSLILESASTNQTSMYLCASSTGGQDMNTEAFFGQGTRLTVV.